This T cell receptor beta chain was identified in a study of cytomegalovirus exposure and HLA in healthy donors. The V gene lost 1 base and the J gene lost 4 bases, with 10 bases spanning the gap. This CDR3 region has 15 residues. Germline V gene data show CDR1 as MGHRA and CDR2 as YSYEKL. Primers included in the PCR were 60 Vbeta and 13 Jbeta primers. Method: immunoSEQ multiplex PCR; TCRdb's copy keeps in-frame clones and lacks some. The repertoire has about 130,000 clones, roughly 79% of them found once; the top ten carry approximately 1.7%. Specimen: PBMCs. The chain combines TRBV4-1 with TRBJ2-2; D ambiguous. The clonotype was recovered from a woman aged 50 to 60 in good health and CMV-seronegative. The CDR3 coding sequence is TGCGCCAGCAGCCAAGGACCTTGGGCCACCGGGGAGCTGTTTTTT. It translates to CASSQGPWATGELFF.